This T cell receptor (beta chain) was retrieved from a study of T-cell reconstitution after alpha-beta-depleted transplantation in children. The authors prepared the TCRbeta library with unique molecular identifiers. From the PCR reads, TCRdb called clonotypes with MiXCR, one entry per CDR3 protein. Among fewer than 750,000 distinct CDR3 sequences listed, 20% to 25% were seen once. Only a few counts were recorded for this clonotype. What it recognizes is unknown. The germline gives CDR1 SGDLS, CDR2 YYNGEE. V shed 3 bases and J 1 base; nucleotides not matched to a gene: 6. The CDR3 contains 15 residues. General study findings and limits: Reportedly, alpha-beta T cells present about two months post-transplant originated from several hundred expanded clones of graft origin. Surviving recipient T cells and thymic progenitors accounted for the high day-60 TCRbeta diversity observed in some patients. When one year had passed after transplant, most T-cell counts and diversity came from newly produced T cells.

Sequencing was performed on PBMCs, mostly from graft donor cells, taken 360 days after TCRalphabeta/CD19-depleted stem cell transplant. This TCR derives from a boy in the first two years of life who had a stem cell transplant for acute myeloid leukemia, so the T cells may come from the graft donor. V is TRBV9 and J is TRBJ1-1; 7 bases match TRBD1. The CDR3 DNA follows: TGTGCCAGCAGCGCCTCGGACAGGCCGAACACTGAAGCTTTCTTT. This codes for CASSASDRPNTEAFF.